This T cell receptor (beta chain) was captured by sequencing in a study of shared clonotypes between healthy human individuals. The method was immunoSEQ multiplex PCR; TCRdb's version includes in-frame clones alone and lacks a portion of them. The table has roughly 700,000 clones, roughly 87% seen once; the top ten hold about a third. As for this clone: Its specificity is not known.

Looked up from germline, CDR1 is SGHDT and CDR2 is YYEEEE. CDR3 length equals 15 residues. V was pared by 4 bases and J by 7 bases, with 7 bases of the junction left unmatched. Findings and caveats of the study: Larger estimated richness was generally recorded for naive subsets relative to memory subsets. Represented genetic and exposure-history diversity was restricted by having few donors.

The TCR was taken from a young man in good health. Some clones in this sample may be carry-over from other donors' samples. The chain has TRBV5-6 and TRBJ2-1; TRBD1 aligns across 11 bases. The source material was memory CD8+ T cells from PBMCs. The sample's subset: CD45RO+ cells pooled with CCR7-negative TemRA cells. The CDR3 protein is CASSRGTGGGNEQFF. The CDR3 bases are TGTGCCAGCAGCCGCGGGACAGGGGGTGGGAATGAGCAGTTCTTC.